This TCR beta chain derives from a study of glioma-infiltrating T cells after dendritic cell vaccination. The germline CDR1 and CDR2 sequences are SGHRS and YFSETQ. The J segment lost 5 bases and the V segment lost 0 bases, leaving 6 bases of the junction unmatched. This CDR3 comprises 15 residues. Some clones are missing from TCRdb's copy, which holds only in-frame ones; the method was immunoSEQ multiplex PCR. In the table there are 85,000 to 95,000 clones, 70% to 90% of which are singletons. The source of this sequence is a human donor with glioblastoma. The starting material was blood, obtained before dendritic cell vaccination. This rearrangement joins TRBV5-1 to TRBJ2-7, with 9 bases identical to TRBD2. CDR3 DNA sequence: TGCGCCAGCAGCTTGGACAGCGGGAGGCGAGACGAGCAGTACTTC. It specifies CASSLDSGRRDEQYF.